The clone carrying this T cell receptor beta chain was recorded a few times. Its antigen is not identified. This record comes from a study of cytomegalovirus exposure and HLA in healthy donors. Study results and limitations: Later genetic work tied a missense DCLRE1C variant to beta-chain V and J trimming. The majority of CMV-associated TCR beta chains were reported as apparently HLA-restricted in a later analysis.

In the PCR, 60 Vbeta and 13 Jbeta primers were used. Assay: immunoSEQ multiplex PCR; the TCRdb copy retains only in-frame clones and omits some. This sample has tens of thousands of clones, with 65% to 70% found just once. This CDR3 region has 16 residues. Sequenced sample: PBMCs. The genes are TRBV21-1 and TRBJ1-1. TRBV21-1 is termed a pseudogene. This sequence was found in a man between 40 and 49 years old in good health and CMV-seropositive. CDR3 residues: CASSPRGEGADTEAFF. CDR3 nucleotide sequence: TGTGCCAGCAGCCCTCGGGGTGAGGGCGCGGACACTGAAGCTTTCTTT.